The 13 T cell receptor beta chains given below trace back to one sample, sequenced in a study of CD4+ T cells in melanoma. Assay used: immunoSEQ multiplex PCR; TCRdb lists only in-frame clones, some missing. Here the sample spans roughly 10,000 clones, approximately 61% being singletons. Sequenced sample: cells from a culture (not recorded whether cultured in vitro). Receptors were obtained from a human donor with melanoma.

The gene calls are TRBV6-5 and TRBJ1-1, with 7 bases aligning to TRBD1. Germline lookup yields CDR1 MNHEY and CDR2 SVGAGI. The CDR3 length is 13 residues. The V gene end was trimmed by 6 bases and the J gene end by 2 bases; junction bases not matched to a gene: 3. The CDR3 DNA reads as TGTGCCAGCAGAGGACAGGCTAACACTGAAGCTTTCTTT. This translates into CASRGQANTEAFF.

The table lists this clone with a few counts. The rearrangement links TRBV9 to TRBJ1-2; D unclear. Trimming removed 3 bases from V and 2 bases from J, with 2 bases in between. The V gene's germline CDR1 is SGDLS and CDR2 YYNGEE. The CDR3 has 11 amino acids. Written as DNA, the CDR3 is TGTGCCAGCAGCGCAAACTATGGCTACACCTTC. Translating it yields CASSANYGYTF.

The chain combines TRBV29-1 with TRBJ2-3; no reliable D call. V lost 7 bases and J lost 3, with 17 bases in between. Germline assignment: CDR1 SQVTM and CDR2 ANQGSEA. The CDR3 is made up of 14 amino acids. The CDR3 spells CSAPWVGTTDTQYF. CDR3 nucleotides: TGCAGCGCCCCCTGGGTCGGAACGACAGATACGCAGTATTTT.

The V and J genes are TRBV19 and TRBJ1-4, with TRBD1 as a possible D gene (5 bases). CDR3 length: 14 residues. The germline CDR1 and CDR2 sequences are LNHDA and SQIVND (reference sequence). The germline V and J ends were trimmed by 8 bases and 7 bases, with 17 bases remaining between them. The CDR3 sequence: CASGGGASGEKLFF. In nucleotides, the CDR3 is TGTGCCAGTGGGGGTGGGGCCTCAGGTGAAAAACTGTTTTTT. Supplemented by reference TRBV19 and TRBJ1-4, the full variable domain reads DGGITQSPKYLFRKEGQNVTLSCEQNLNHDAMYWYRQDPGQGLRLIYYSQIVNDFQKGDIAEGYSVSREKKESFPLTVTSAQKNPTAFYLCASGGGASGEKLFFGSGTQLSVL.

The chain links TRBV4-2 to TRBJ1-2; a weak D match, TRBD1 (5 bases). Germline V CDR1 and CDR2: LGHNA, YNFKEQ. Trimming cost V 5 bases and J 6 bases, with 16 bases left between them. This CDR3 is 14 amino acids long. Written as DNA, the CDR3 is TGTGCCAGCAGCTTGCAGGGCCGTCCGGATGGCTACACCTTC. This gives the protein CASSLQGRPDGYTF.

The chain employs TRBV5-1 and TRBJ1-1, with a tentative D call TRBD1 (5 bases). Deletions cut 0 bases from V and 4 bases from J, with 13 bases between. CDR1 is SGHRS, CDR2 YFSETQ, per germline. There are 15 residues in the CDR3. CDR3 amino acids: CASSLVPGGITEAFF. CDR3 DNA: TGCGCCAGCAGCTTGGTTCCCGGGGGAATCACTGAAGCTTTCTTT.

The chain uses TRBV6-1 and TRBJ1-2, with D hard to call. Germline CDR1 is MNHNS and CDR2 is SASEGT. This CDR3 is built from 15 residues. V gave up 6 bases and J gave up 2 bases, with 16 bases separating them. CDR3 DNA: TGTGCCAGCAGGCCAGATCCTCGAGAGAACTATGGCTACACCTTC. This encodes CASRPDPRENYGYTF.

V is TRBV7-7 and J is TRBJ1-2; no clear D gene. The CDR3 runs to 13 residues. Germline V gene lookup returns CDR1 SSHAT and CDR2 FNYEAQ (reference sequence). Trimming stripped 3 bases from V and 0 bases from J, with 5 bases between. This CDR3 reads CASSFLANYGYTF. The CDR3 DNA follows: TGTGCCAGCAGCTTTTTGGCTAACTATGGCTACACCTTC.

The chain joins TRBV5-1 to TRBJ1-4; D is unclear. V was trimmed by 5 bases and J by 0 bases, leaving 11 bases between them. CDR1 and CDR2 from the germline V gene are SGHRS and YFSETQ. The CDR3 has 15 residues. The chain's CDR3 is CASRRALSTNEKLFF. CDR3 DNA: TGCGCCAGCAGACGGGCTCTCTCAACTAATGAAAAACTGTTTTTT.

V and J are TRBV6-1 and TRBJ1-2; D unresolved. CDR1 and CDR2 (germline): MNHNS, SASEGT. With 7 bases removed from V and 3 bases from J, the gap between germline ends came to 12 bases. There are 13 residues in the CDR3. CDR3 sequence reads: CASTNQDYYGYTF. DNA for the CDR3: TGTGCCAGCACAAATCAGGACTACTATGGCTACACCTTC.

The J gene is TRBJ2-7, the V gene TRBV5-1, with a weak D call TRBD1 (6 bases). The germline V gene has CDR1 SGHRS and CDR2 YFSETQ. V dropped 2 bases and J dropped 1 base, with 7 bases sitting between them. The CDR3 is made up of 13 amino acids. The CDR3 loop reads CASSLTGSYEQYF. The CDR3 DNA reads as TGCGCCAGCAGCTTAACAGGGTCCTACGAGCAGTACTTC.

The V and J genes are TRBV5-4 and TRBJ2-7; 12 nucleotides agree with TRBD1. J gave up 7 bases and V 4 bases, and 9 bases lay outside the gene matches. The CDR3 runs 15 residues. Germline CDR1 reads SGHNT; CDR2 reads YYREEE (reference sequence). The CDR3 reads CASSQGTGGPREQYF. In DNA, the CDR3 is TGTGCCAGCAGCCAAGGGACAGGGGGCCCACGAGAGCAGTACTTC.

CDR3 nucleotide sequence: TGTGCCTGCGGACCTCAGGGGGTGAGGAAGAACACTGAAGCTTTCTTT. Protein: CACGPQGVRKNTEAFF. The chain is built from TRBV30 and TRBJ1-1, with TRBD1 identical over 7 bases. From germline, CDR1 is GTSNPN and CDR2 SVGIG (reference sequence). J lost 1 base, V lost 6 bases, and 14 bases had no gene match. The CDR3 sequence is 16 residues long. Full variable domain (rest looked up from reference TRBV30 and TRBJ1-1): SQTIHQWPATLVQPVGSPLSLECTVEGTSNPNLYWYRQAAGRGLQLLFYSVGIGQISSEVPQNLSASRPQDRQFILSSKKLLLSDSGFYLCACGPQGVRKNTEAFFGQGTRLTVV.